This record concerns one TCR beta chain sequence. Its antigen is undetermined. The entry originates in a study of T cells in Graves' hyperthyroidism and ophthalmopathy. Disease duration was under 3 months in the ophthalmopathy patients, who also had a Clinical Activity Score of at least 3 and a NOSPECS grade of at least 4. Any patient presenting with uncontrolled infection, other autoimmune disease, pregnancy or lactation was left out. Study-level results: The model made its ophthalmopathy prediction, and onset followed a median approximately 7 months later. From stable hyperthyroidism, ophthalmopathy was separated by a 13 V-J model.

Amplification of TCR beta CDR3 regions was performed using RNA transcripts as template. The HTBI primer set served for first-round RT-PCR of the TCR CDR3. TCRdb reanalysed the multiplex PCR reads using MiXCR and keeps one entry per CDR3 protein. In the table there are some 650,000 distinct CDR3 sequences, roughly a sixth of which are singletons. The source is a woman in her 40s with Graves' ophthalmopathy. The sequenced sample was blood.

The CDR3 region has the DNA TGTGCCAGCAGAGGACAGTCAGATGGTGATAATAATTCACCCCTCCACTTT. This codes for CASRGQSDGDNNSPLHF. The J gene is TRBJ1-6, the V gene TRBV11-1; possible D gene TRBD1, 6 bases. This CDR3 is 17 amino acids long. Germline CDR1 reads SGHAT; CDR2 reads FQDESV (reference sequence). Trimming pared 6 bases from V and 5 bases from J, leaving 20 bases between. The whole variable domain, remainder taken from reference TRBV11-1 and TRBJ1-6, is EAEVAQSPRYKITEKSQAVAFWCDPISGHATLYWYRQILGQGPELLVQFQDESVVDDSQLPKDRFSAERLKGVDSTLKIQPAELGDSAMYLCASRGQSDGDNNSPLHFGNGTRLTVT.